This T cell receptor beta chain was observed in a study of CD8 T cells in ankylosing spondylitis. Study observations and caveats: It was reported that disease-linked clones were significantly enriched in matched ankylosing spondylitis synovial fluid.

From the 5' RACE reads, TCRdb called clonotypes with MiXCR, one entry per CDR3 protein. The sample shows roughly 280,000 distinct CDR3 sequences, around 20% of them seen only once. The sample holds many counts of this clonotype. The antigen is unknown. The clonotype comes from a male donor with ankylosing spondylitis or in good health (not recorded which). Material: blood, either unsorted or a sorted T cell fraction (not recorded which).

CDR3 DNA sequence: TGCAGTGTGGGGGGCTCCTACAATGAGCAGTTCTTC. It specifies CSVGGSYNEQFF. The chain is built from TRBV20-1 and TRBJ2-1, with D possibly TRBD2 on 6 matching bases. Germline CDR1 and CDR2: DFQATT and SNEGSKA (reference sequence). The CDR3 extends over 12 amino acids. V dropped 7 bases and J dropped 0 bases, with 7 bases sitting between them.